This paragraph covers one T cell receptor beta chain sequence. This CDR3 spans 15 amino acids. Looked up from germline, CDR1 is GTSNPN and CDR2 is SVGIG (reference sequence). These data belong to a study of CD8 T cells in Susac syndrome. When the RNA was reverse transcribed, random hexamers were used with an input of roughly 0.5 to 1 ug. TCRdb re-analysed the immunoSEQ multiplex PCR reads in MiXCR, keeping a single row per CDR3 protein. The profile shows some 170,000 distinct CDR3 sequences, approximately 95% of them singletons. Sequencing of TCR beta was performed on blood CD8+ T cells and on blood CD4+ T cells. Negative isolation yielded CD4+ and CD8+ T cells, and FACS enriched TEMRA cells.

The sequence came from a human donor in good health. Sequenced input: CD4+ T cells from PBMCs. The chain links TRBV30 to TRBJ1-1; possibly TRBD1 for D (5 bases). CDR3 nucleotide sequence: TGTGCACATGGAACCGCCCCGGGACGAAAAGCTGAAGCTTTCTTT. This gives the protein CAHGTAPGRKAEAFF.